Listed below are T cell receptor beta chains from one sample, sequenced in a study of cytomegalovirus exposure and HLA in healthy donors. Sequenced by immunoSEQ multiplex PCR; TCRdb stores in-frame clones only, minus some. This repertoire shows 100,000 to 150,000 clones, roughly 80% found once; its top ten account for over 1.2%. Sequenced sample: PBMCs. Source of these receptors: a female donor in good health and CMV-seronegative. Both conserved end residues are part of each CDR3. The D gene is left open where the match is weak. Where a row states a size, it is once, few, many or the class of an expanded clone; other rows omit it.

>few|TRBV6-6|-|TRBJ2-7
TGTGCCAGCAGTCCATCATACGAGCAGTACTTC
CASSPSYEQYF
>-|TRBV5-4|TRBD2|TRBJ2-7
TGTGCCAGCAGCCTGCCCGGGACTAGCGGCAGCTCCTACGAGCAGTACTTC
CASSLPGTSGSSYEQYF
>-|TRBV4-1|TRBD1|TRBJ1-1
TGCGCCAGCAGCCAACGACAGGGGACCACTGAAGCTTTCTTT
CASSQRQGTTEAFF
>-|TRBV29-1|TRBD1|TRBJ1-5
TGCAGCGTGGGACAGGCACATCAGCCCCAGCATTTT
CSVGQAHQPQHF
>once|TRBV28|TRBD2|TRBJ2-7
TGTGCCAGCAGTTTGGCGGGGGGCTCTTACGAGCAGTACTTC
CASSLAGGSYEQYF
>-|TRBV7-6|TRBD1|TRBJ2-7
TGTGCCAGCAGCTTACAGGGGACAGCCTACGAGCAGTACTTC
CASSLQGTAYEQYF
>-|TRBV25-1|-|TRBJ2-1
TGTGCCAGCAGTGAACTTCAACAGGGTCTTGGCGATGAGCAGTTCTTC
CASSELQQGLGDEQFF
>-|TRBV18|TRBD2|TRBJ2-2
TGTGCCAGCTCACCACGACTAGCGGGAGCCCGAACCACCGGGGAGCTGTTTTTT
CASSPRLAGARTTGELFF
>-|TRBV7-2|-|TRBJ2-1
TGTGCCAGCAGCTTAAAAGGCGGGGAAAGGACCAATGAGCAGTTCTTC
CASSLKGGERTNEQFF
>-|TRBV7-3|-|TRBJ2-3
TGTGCCAGCAGCTTAGATCTGAGCGATACGCAGTATTTT
CASSLDLSDTQYF
>-|TRBV27|-|TRBJ2-7
TGTGCCAGCAGTTCCCGCTACGAGCAGTACTTC
CASSSRYEQYF
>-|TRBV27|-|TRBJ1-5
TGTGCCAGCAGTTTAGCCGGGGGACAGCCCCAGCATTTT
CASSLAGGQPQHF
>-|TRBV29-1|TRBD2|TRBJ2-1
TGCAGCGTTGACAGGGCCCGGGGGGATGAGCAGTTCTTC
CSVDRARGDEQFF
>-|TRBV19|TRBD1|TRBJ2-3
TGTGCCAGTAGCGACAGGGGTCAGACAGATACGCAGTATTTT
CASSDRGQTDTQYF
>-|TRBV6-1|TRBD1|TRBJ1-4
TGTGCCAGCAGTGAGGGACAGCTTAATGAAAAACTGTTTTTT
CASSEGQLNEKLFF
>-|TRBV7-9|TRBD1|TRBJ1-5
TGTTCCAGCAGCCCCGGGACAGGGGGGAGCAATCAGCCCCAGCATTTT
CSSSPGTGGSNQPQHF
>-|TRBV27|-|TRBJ1-1
TGTGCCAGCAGTTTTCAGGTAGGGGCCTCGAACACTGAAGCTTTCTTT
CASSFQVGASNTEAFF
>-|TRBV27|TRBD1|TRBJ2-7
TGTGCCAGCAGTTTGGGGGGCAGGGACAGGGTATACGAGCAGTACTTC
CASSLGGRDRVYEQYF
>once|TRBV5-6|-|TRBJ2-7
TGTGCCAGCAGCTTGGAGGGAGAAGCAAGCTACGAGCAGTACTTC
CASSLEGEASYEQYF
>-|TRBV28|-|TRBJ1-6
TGTGCCAGCAGTTCCCAGTATAATTCACCCCTCCACTTT
CASSSQYNSPLHF
>-|TRBV5-4|-|TRBJ1-4
TGTGCCAGCAGCTGGGGGCAAAATGAAAAACTGTTTTTT
CASSWGQNEKLFF
>-|TRBV29-1|TRBD1|TRBJ2-7
TGCAGCGTTGAAGATCCCGTGGACAGGGGAACCTACGAGCAGTACTTC
CSVEDPVDRGTYEQYF
>-|TRBV5-1|-|TRBJ2-5
TGCGCCAGCAGCTTCCAGGGCGTGGAAGAGACCCAGTACTTC
CASSFQGVEETQYF
>once|TRBV18|TRBD1|TRBJ2-7
TGTGCCAGCTCACCGTGGGGACAGGGGTACGAGCAGTACTTC
CASSPWGQGYEQYF
>-|TRBV19|TRBD1|TRBJ1-1
TGTGCCAGTACCAACCAGGGGGCTTGGGACACTGAAGCTTTCTTT
CASTNQGAWDTEAFF
>-|TRBV18|TRBD1|TRBJ2-3
TGTGCCAGCTCACTTCGGACAGGGGGCGATACGCAGTATTTT
CASSLRTGGDTQYF
>few|TRBV6-5|-|TRBJ2-7
TGTGCCAGCAGTTACTCAGCTTGGCTAGCGAAGTACGAGCAGTACTTC
CASSYSAWLAKYEQYF
>-|TRBV7-8|TRBD1|TRBJ1-1
TGTGCCAGCAGCTGGACAGGGCGCACTGAAGCTTTCTTT
CASSWTGRTEAFF
>-|TRBV16|-|TRBJ2-7
TGTGCCAGCAGCCAATCCGCGGGGAGCTCCTACGAGCAGTACTTC
CASSQSAGSSYEQYF
>-|TRBV7-9|TRBD1|TRBJ2-3
TGTGCCAGCAGCTTAGGCAGGGGGCCAGATACGCAGTATTTT
CASSLGRGPDTQYF
>-|TRBV7-2|-|TRBJ1-1
TGTGCCAGCAGCTTATTTTTGGCGAACACTGAAGCTTTCTTT
CASSLFLANTEAFF
>few|TRBV6-4|-|TRBJ2-3
TGTGCCAGCAGTGACCCCTCGGGATCTACGCAGTATTTT
CASSDPSGSTQYF
>-|TRBV7-6|-|TRBJ1-1
TGTGCCAGCAGCTACTCTGCAGGGCCCACTGAAGCTTTCTTT
CASSYSAGPTEAFF
>-|TRBV9|-|TRBJ2-5
TGTGCCAGCAGCGTAGGCCAGCAGGAAGGGGCCCAAACCAAGGAGACCCAGTACTTC
CASSVGQQEGAQTKETQYF
>once|TRBV27|TRBD1|TRBJ1-6
TGTGCCAGCACCTGGACAGGGGATTCACCCCTCCACTTT
CASTWTGDSPLHF
>-|TRBV7-7|TRBD1|TRBJ2-1
TGTGCCAGCAGCTTAGATTCCGGGACAGGGGTGTTCTTC
CASSLDSGTGVFF
>-|TRBV18|-|TRBJ2-2
TGTGCCAGCTCACTCGACACCCTACCCGGGGAGCTGTTTTTT
CASSLDTLPGELFF
>-|TRBV11-3|-|TRBJ2-1
TGTGCCAGCAGCTTAGTAAACAGTGAGCAGTTCTTC
CASSLVNSEQFF
>once|TRBV7-8|TRBD1|TRBJ2-1
TGTGCCAGCAGCACTGGGACAGGGGCAAAGTACAATGAGCAGTTCTTC
CASSTGTGAKYNEQFF
>-|TRBV19|-|TRBJ1-1
TGTGCCAGTAGTGTAACTCTGAACACTGAAGCTTTCTTT
CASSVTLNTEAFF
>medium-sized|TRBV4-1|-|TRBJ1-1
TGCGCCAGCAGCCAAGTAGTTTTTCTGGGGGGAGCTTTCTTT
CASSQVVFLGGAFF
>-|TRBV27|-|TRBJ1-1
TGTGCCAGCAGTTTATCCGCCAGGGGGAACACTGAAGCTTTCTTT
CASSLSARGNTEAFF
>-|TRBV7-6|-|TRBJ2-1
TGTGCCAGCAGCTTACGGTTGGCGGGAATCTACAATGAGCAGTTCTTC
CASSLRLAGIYNEQFF
>-|TRBV4-2|TRBD2|TRBJ2-1
TGTGCCAGCAGCCTGCCGGGACTACACCCCGTCGGCAATGAGCAGTTCTTC
CASSLPGLHPVGNEQFF
>once|TRBV28|-|TRBJ1-2
TGTGCCAGCAGTAAACAGGGTTCTGGCTATGGCTACACCTTC
CASSKQGSGYGYTF
>-|TRBV4-1|-|TRBJ2-7
TGCGCCAGCAGCCAAGACAGGGGTTACGAGCAGTACTTC
CASSQDRGYEQYF
>few|TRBV2|TRBD1|TRBJ2-7
TGTGCCAGCAGTGAAGCGATTTATGGACAGGGGAACGAGCAGTACTTC
CASSEAIYGQGNEQYF
>-|TRBV6-4|-|TRBJ2-6
TGTGCCAGCAGTGACTCGGCAGGGTATGCGGGGGCCAACGTCCTGACTTTC
CASSDSAGYAGANVLTF
>-|TRBV5-1|TRBD1|TRBJ2-5
TGCGCCAGCCAGAGGACAGGTGTTTACCAAGAGACCCAGTACTTC
CASQRTGVYQETQYF
>-|TRBV28|-|TRBJ1-2
TGTGCCACCCTTTCCGCAGGTGGGAGCAACTATGGCTACACCTTC
CATLSAGGSNYGYTF
>-|TRBV19|-|TRBJ2-3
TGTGCCAGTATGAAGCGGAGCACAGATACGCAGTATTTT
CASMKRSTDTQYF
>-|TRBV9|TRBD2|TRBJ2-1
TGTGCCAGCAGCCCTGCTAGCGGCCCCCGGGGTGAGCAGTTCTTC
CASSPASGPRGEQFF
>-|TRBV5-5|-|TRBJ1-2
TGTGCCAGCAGCTTGGGCGGGGAAACAATCTATGGCTACACCTTC
CASSLGGETIYGYTF
>-|TRBV7-9|-|TRBJ1-2
TGTGCCAGCAGCCCGGGCGAGTCCAGGGTAGACTATGGCTACACCTTC
CASSPGESRVDYGYTF
>-|TRBV28|TRBD2|TRBJ2-1
TGTGCCAGCAGTTTATGGGCGGGAGGGGGCAATGAGCAGTTCTTC
CASSLWAGGGNEQFF
>-|TRBV6-5|TRBD1|TRBJ2-7
TGTGCCAGCACGGGAGGACAGGGGACAATGCAGTACTTC
CASTGGQGTMQYF